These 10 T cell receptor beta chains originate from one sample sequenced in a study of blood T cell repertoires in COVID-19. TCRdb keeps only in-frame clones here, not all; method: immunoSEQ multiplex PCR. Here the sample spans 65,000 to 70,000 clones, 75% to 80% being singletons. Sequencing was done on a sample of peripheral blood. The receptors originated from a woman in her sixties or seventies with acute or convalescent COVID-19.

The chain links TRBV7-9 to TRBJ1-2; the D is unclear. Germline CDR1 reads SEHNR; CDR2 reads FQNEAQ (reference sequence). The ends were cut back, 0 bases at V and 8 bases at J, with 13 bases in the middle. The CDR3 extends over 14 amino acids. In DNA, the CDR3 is TGTGCCAGCAGCTTAGCGGTGACAACACACGGCTACACCTTC. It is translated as CASSLAVTTHGYTF. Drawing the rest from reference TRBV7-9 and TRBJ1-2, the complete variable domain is DTGVSQNPRHKITKRGQNVTFRCDPISEHNRLYWYRQTLGQGPEFLTYFQNEAQLEKSRLLSDRFSAERPKGSFSTLEIQRTEQGDSAMYLCASSLAVTTHGYTFGSGTRLTVV.

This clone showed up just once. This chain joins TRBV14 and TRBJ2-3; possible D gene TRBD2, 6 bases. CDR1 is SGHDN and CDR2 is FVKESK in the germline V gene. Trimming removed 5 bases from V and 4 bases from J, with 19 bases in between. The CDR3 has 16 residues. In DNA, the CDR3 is TGTGCCAGCAGCTCCGCTAGCGTCGGGGCTGCAGATACGCAGTATTTT. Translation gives CASSSASVGAADTQYF.

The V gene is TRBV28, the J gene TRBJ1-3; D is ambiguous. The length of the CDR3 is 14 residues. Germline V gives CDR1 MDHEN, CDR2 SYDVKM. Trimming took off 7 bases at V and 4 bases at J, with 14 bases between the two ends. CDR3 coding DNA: TGTGCCAGCACCTCCGCGGGCACCGGAAACACCATATATTTT. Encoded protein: CASTSAGTGNTIYF.

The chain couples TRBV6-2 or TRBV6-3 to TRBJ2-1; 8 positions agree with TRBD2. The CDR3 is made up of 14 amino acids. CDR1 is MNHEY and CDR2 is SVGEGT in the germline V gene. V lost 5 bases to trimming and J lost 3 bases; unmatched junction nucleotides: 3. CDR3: CASSRRGVYNEQFF. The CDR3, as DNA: TGTGCCAGCAGTAGGCGGGGGGTCTACAATGAGCAGTTCTTC.

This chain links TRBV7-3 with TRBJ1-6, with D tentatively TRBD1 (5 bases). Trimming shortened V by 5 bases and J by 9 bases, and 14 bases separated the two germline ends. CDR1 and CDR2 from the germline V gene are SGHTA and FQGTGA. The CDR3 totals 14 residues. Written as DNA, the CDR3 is TGTGCCAGCAGCGCAGGCGGGGCGCCTTCACCCCTCCACTTT. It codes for CASSAGGAPSPLHF.

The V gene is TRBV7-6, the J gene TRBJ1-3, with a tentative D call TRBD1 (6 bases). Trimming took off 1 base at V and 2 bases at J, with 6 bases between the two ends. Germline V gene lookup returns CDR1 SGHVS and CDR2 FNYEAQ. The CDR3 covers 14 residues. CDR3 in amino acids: CASSLGDTGNTIYF. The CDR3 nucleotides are TGTGCCAGCAGCTTAGGGGACACTGGAAACACCATATATTTT.

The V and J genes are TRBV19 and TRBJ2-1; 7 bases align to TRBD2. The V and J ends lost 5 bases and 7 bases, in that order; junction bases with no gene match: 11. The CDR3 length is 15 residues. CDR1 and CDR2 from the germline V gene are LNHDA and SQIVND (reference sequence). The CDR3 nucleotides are TGTGCCAGTAGTGGCGGCGCCGCGCGGGGGAATGAGCAGTTCTTC. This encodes CASSGGAARGNEQFF. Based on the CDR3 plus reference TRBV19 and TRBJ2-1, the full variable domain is DGGITQSPKYLFRKEGQNVTLSCEQNLNHDAMYWYRQDPGQGLRLIYYSQIVNDFQKGDIAEGYSVSREKKESFPLTVTSAQKNPTAFYLCASSGGAARGNEQFFGPGTRLTVL.

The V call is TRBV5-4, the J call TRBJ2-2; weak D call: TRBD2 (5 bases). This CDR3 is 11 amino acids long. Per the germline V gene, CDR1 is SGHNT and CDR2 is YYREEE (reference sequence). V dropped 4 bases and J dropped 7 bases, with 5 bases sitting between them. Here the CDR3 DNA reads TGTGCCAGCAGCGCGGGCGGGGAGCTGTTTTTT. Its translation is CASSAGGELFF. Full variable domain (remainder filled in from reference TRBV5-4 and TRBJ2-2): ETGVTQSPTHLIKTRGQQVTLRCSSQSGHNTVSWYQQALGQGPQFIFQYYREEENGRGNFPPRFSGLQFPNYSSELNVNALELDDSALYLCASSAGGELFFGEGSRLTVL.

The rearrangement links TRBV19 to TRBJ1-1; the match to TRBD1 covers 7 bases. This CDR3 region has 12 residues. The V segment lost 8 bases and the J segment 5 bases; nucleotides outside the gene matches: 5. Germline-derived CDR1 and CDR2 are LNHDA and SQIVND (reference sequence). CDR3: CASRDRDTEAFF. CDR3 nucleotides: TGTGCCAGTCGCGACAGGGATACTGAAGCTTTCTTT.

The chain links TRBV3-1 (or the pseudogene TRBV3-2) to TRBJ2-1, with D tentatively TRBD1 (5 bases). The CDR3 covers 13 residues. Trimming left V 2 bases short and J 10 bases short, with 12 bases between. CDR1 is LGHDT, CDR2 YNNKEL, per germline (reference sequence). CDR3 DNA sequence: TGTGCCAGCAGCCAATCCCCAAGGACAGAGCAGTTCTTC. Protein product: CASSQSPRTEQFF.